These T cell receptor beta chains were read from a single sample in a study of blood T cells in healthy people across ages. MiXCR was run by TCRdb on the 5' RACE reads, yielding one entry per CDR3 protein. Counted here are about 1.7 million distinct CDR3 sequences, roughly 27% occurring once; the ten biggest clones make up more than 6%. The sample taken for sequencing was blood. The receptors come from a woman aged 25 to 39 in good health. CDR3s include the opening cysteine and the closing phenylalanine or tryptophan. D genes are given only for firm matches. Only some rows state a clone size, as once, few, many or a class for expanded clones.

D gene,clone size,J gene,V gene,CDR3 protein,CDR3 DNA
TRBD2,many,TRBJ2-1,TRBV7-3,CASRSRGEGNEQFF,TGTGCCAGCAGATCCCGGGGGGAAGGGAATGAGCAGTTCTTC
.,few,TRBJ2-3,TRBV25-1,CASTLGAAAGTQYF,TGTGCCTCAACCTTAGGAGCTGCGGCAGGTACGCAGTATTTT
.,few,TRBJ2-7,TRBV28,CASRLAGTQTYGQYF,TGTGCCAGCAGATTAGCCGGGACTCAGACCTACGGGCAGTACTTC
.,.,TRBJ1-4,TRBV29-1,CSAQAGATNEKLFF,TGCAGCGCTCAAGCGGGCGCAACTAATGAAAAACTGTTTTTT
.,.,TRBJ2-3,TRBV6-2/TRBV6-3,CASPDTQYF,TGTGCCAGCCCAGATACGCAGTATTTT
TRBD2,.,TRBJ2-7,TRBV5-1,CASSLVGLAGAGGEQYF,TGCGCCAGCAGCTTGGTGGGACTAGCGGGGGCCGGGGGCGAGCAGTACTTC
.,few,TRBJ1-2,TRBV5-1,CASSLSPVPSYGYTF,TGCGCCAGCAGCTTGAGTCCGGTCCCTAGCTATGGCTACACCTTC
.,.,TRBJ2-1,TRBV29-1,CSVAGGQANNEQFF,TGCAGCGTTGCGGGGGGACAGGCAAACAATGAGCAGTTCTTC
.,.,TRBJ2-7,TRBV2,CASSRTAVNEQYF,TGTGCCAGCTCAAGGACAGCGGTCAACGAGCAGTACTTC
.,.,TRBJ1-2,TRBV27,CASRQTRSPNYGYTF,TGTGCCAGCAGGCAGACTAGAAGCCCTAACTATGGCTACACCTTC
.,few,TRBJ2-5,TRBV2,CASSVVSGVETQYF,TGTGCCAGCAGCGTCGTATCGGGAGTAGAGACCCAGTACTTC
.,many,TRBJ2-1,TRBV9,CASSPRVDYNEQFF,TGTGCCAGCAGCCCCCGGGTCGATTACAATGAGCAGTTCTTC
.,.,TRBJ1-1,TRBV24-1,CATSDRGNTEAFF,TGTGCCACCAGTGATAGGGGGAACACTGAAGCTTTCTTT
.,few,TRBJ1-1,TRBV20-1,CSASIATEAFF,TGCAGTGCTAGTATAGCCACTGAAGCTTTCTTT
.,.,TRBJ1-1,TRBV6-1,CASSEDWRFEAFF,TGTGCCAGCAGTGAAGATTGGCGATTTGAAGCTTTCTTT
.,.,TRBJ2-4,TRBV9,CASSPGGMDIQYF,TGTGCCAGCAGCCCTGGGGGGATGGACATTCAGTACTTC
.,few,TRBJ2-6,TRBV28,CASSPGTRNSGADVLTF,TGTGCCAGCAGTCCCGGGACTCGGAACTCTGGGGCCGACGTCCTGACTTTC
TRBD2,.,TRBJ2-2,TRBV2,CASSGRLAGGELFF,TGTGCCAGCAGTGGGAGACTAGCGGGCGGGGAGCTGTTTTTT
.,few,TRBJ1-2,TRBV15,CATSRDGTGINYGYTF,TGTGCCACCAGCAGAGATGGTACAGGGATAAACTATGGCTACACCTTC
.,.,TRBJ2-1,TRBV7-2,CASSKDTSYNEQFF,TGTGCCAGCAGCAAGGACACCTCCTACAATGAGCAGTTCTTC
.,many,TRBJ2-4,TRBV12-3/TRBV12-4,CASRGDGRTSIAKNIQYF,TGTGCCAGCAGGGGGGACGGCAGGACGTCCATAGCCAAAAACATTCAGTACTTC
.,many,TRBJ2-1,TRBV4-1,CASSQVPGNPGNEQFF,TGCGCCAGCAGCCAAGTCCCGGGGAACCCAGGAAATGAGCAGTTCTTC
.,few,TRBJ1-1,TRBV3-1,CASSQDLGRTEAFF,TGTGCCAGCAGCCAAGATTTAGGGCGCACTGAAGCTTTCTTT
.,.,TRBJ2-3,TRBV7-2,CASSLAAGKSFGGTDTQYF,TGTGCCAGCAGCTTAGCGGCGGGCAAGTCTTTTGGGGGCACAGATACGCAGTATTTT
.,.,TRBJ2-5,TRBV24-1,CATSDRALGGETQYF,TGTGCCACCAGTGATCGGGCCTTAGGGGGAGAGACCCAGTACTTC
.,few,TRBJ2-1,TRBV5-1,CASSLDMGGIWQFF,TGCGCCAGCAGCTTGGATATGGGGGGCATCTGGCAGTTCTTC
TRBD1,.,TRBJ2-3,TRBV30,CAWSGTGEVDTQYF,TGTGCCTGGAGTGGGACAGGGGAGGTGGATACGCAGTATTTT
.,once,TRBJ2-1,TRBV7-9,CASSRMGEQFF,TGTGCCAGCAGCCGCATGGGGGAGCAGTTCTTC
TRBD1,many,TRBJ1-5,TRBV4-1,CASSPPGQGIQPQHF,TGCGCCAGCAGCCCCCCGGGACAGGGGATTCAGCCCCAGCATTTT
.,many,TRBJ2-7,TRBV5-1,CASSSTEMAYEQYF,TGCGCCAGCAGCTCCACGGAAATGGCCTACGAGCAGTACTTC
TRBD2,.,TRBJ2-1,TRBV12-3/TRBV12-4,CAIERGDYNEQFF,TGTGCCATCGAGCGGGGAGACTACAATGAGCAGTTCTTC
.,many,TRBJ2-3,TRBV5-1,CASSPGTGPDTQYF,TGCGCCAGCAGCCCCGGGACGGGCCCAGATACGCAGTATTTT
.,few,TRBJ2-6,TRBV28,CASSMGGPGANVLTF,TGTGCCAGCAGTATGGGGGGCCCCGGGGCCAACGTCCTGACTTTC
.,.,TRBJ2-7,TRBV5-1,CASSLMKARYEQYF,TGCGCCAGCAGCTTGATGAAAGCGAGATACGAGCAGTACTTC
.,few,TRBJ1-6,TRBV4-1,CASSQLMSGRRSPLHF,TGCGCCAGCAGCCAACTCATGTCCGGGCGTAGGTCACCCCTCCACTTT
.,.,TRBJ1-5,TRBV5-1,CASSRDFRGNQPQHF,TGCGCCAGCAGCCGGGACTTCCGGGGGAATCAGCCCCAGCATTTT
TRBD2,few,TRBJ2-5,TRBV6-1,CASRGAGAHPQETQYF,TGTGCCAGCAGGGGAGCGGGGGCCCATCCGCAAGAGACCCAGTACTTC
TRBD2,.,TRBJ2-3,TRBV20-1,CSARTSGSKDTQYF,TGCAGTGCACGTACTAGCGGGAGTAAAGATACGCAGTATTTT
TRBD1,many,TRBJ1-2,TRBV20-1,CSAGDRAYGYTF,TGCAGTGCTGGGGACAGGGCTTATGGCTACACCTTC
.,.,TRBJ2-3,TRBV29-1,CSVEGLRASTDTQYF,TGCAGCGTTGAGGGTCTGCGGGCTAGCACAGATACGCAGTATTTT
.,many,TRBJ2-7,TRBV15,CATSGQTGTVTYEQYF,TGTGCCACCAGCGGACAAACCGGGACGGTGACCTACGAGCAGTACTTC
.,few,TRBJ1-6,TRBV29-1,CSVKWSSYNSPLHF,TGCAGCGTTAAATGGAGCTCCTATAATTCACCCCTCCACTTT
.,.,TRBJ1-3,TRBV6-2/TRBV6-3,CASSYSMRSSGNTIYF,TGTGCCAGCAGTTACTCGATGCGGAGCTCTGGAAACACCATATATTTT
TRBD2,many,TRBJ2-7,TRBV7-2,CASSRPLAAYEQYF,TGTGCCAGCAGCCGACCACTAGCGGCCTACGAGCAGTACTTC
TRBD1,many,TRBJ2-7,TRBV7-2,CASSSTGLDQYF,TGTGCCAGCAGCTCGACAGGGTTGGACCAGTACTTC
.,.,TRBJ1-2,TRBV7-2,CASSLEVWGGYGHTF,TGTGCCAGCAGCTTAGAAGTTTGGGGCGGCTATGGCCACACCTTC
.,.,TRBJ1-2,TRBV28,CASSSPSHRDGGYTF,TGTGCCAGCAGTTCTCCATCCCACAGGGACGGTGGCTACACCTTC
.,few,TRBJ2-7,TRBV3-1,CASSQAGTKAYEQYF,TGTGCCAGCAGCCAAGCTGGGACAAAGGCTTACGAGCAGTACTTC
.,.,TRBJ2-5,TRBV28,CASSLTPGPGRETQYF,TGTGCCAGCAGTCTAACGCCGGGACCGGGTAGAGAGACCCAGTACTTC
.,many,TRBJ1-6,TRBV7-2,CASSLEGNRPNSPLHF,TGTGCCAGCAGCTTAGAGGGTAATAGACCTAATTCACCCCTCCACTTT
.,.,TRBJ2-1,TRBV4-1,CASNQVDSLKKNEQFF,TGCGCCAGCAACCAAGTGGACAGCCTGAAGAAAAATGAGCAGTTCTTC
TRBD1,many,TRBJ2-5,TRBV4-3,CASSQGRTGGPETQYF,TGCGCCAGCAGCCAGGGCAGGACAGGGGGCCCAGAGACCCAGTACTTC
.,.,TRBJ1-2,TRBV30,CAWRLGVTNYGYTF,TGTGCCTGGAGACTCGGGGTAACTAACTATGGCTACACCTTC
.,few,TRBJ2-7,TRBV6-8,CASTPKRPLFYEQYF,TGTGCCAGCACCCCGAAAAGGCCCCTCTTCTACGAGCAGTACTTC
.,many,TRBJ2-7,TRBV20-1,CSARAVVSYEQYF,TGCAGTGCTAGAGCCGTAGTTTCCTACGAGCAGTACTTC
TRBD2,.,TRBJ2-5,TRBV5-1,CASTTTSGGEETQYF,TGCGCCAGCACCACGACTAGCGGGGGCGAAGAGACCCAGTACTTC
.,few,TRBJ2-1,TRBV12-3/TRBV12-4,CASSLRRLPGEFF,TGTGCCAGCAGTCTCAGGCGGTTGCCGGGCGAGTTCTTC
TRBD1,.,TRBJ2-3,TRBV20-1,CSATWMDRYTDTQYF,TGCAGTGCAACTTGGATGGACAGGTACACAGATACGCAGTATTTT
.,many,TRBJ1-5,TRBV12-5,CASGFPASNQPQHF,TGTGCTAGTGGTTTCCCGGCTAGCAATCAGCCCCAGCATTTT
TRBD2,many,TRBJ2-7,TRBV20-1,CSAWSGSGNYEQYF,TGCAGTGCTTGGAGCGGGAGCGGCAACTACGAGCAGTACTTC